These 25 T cell receptor beta chains came from one sample sequenced in a study of CD8 T cells in Susac syndrome. Reverse transcription of about 0.45 to 1 ug RNA used random hexamers. TCRdb called the immunoSEQ multiplex PCR reads again in MiXCR, with one record for every CDR3 protein. The data show roughly 330,000 distinct CDR3 sequences, with just over 90% seen just once and about 0.07% held by the top ten. The sequenced sample was CD4+ T cells from PBMCs. Source of these receptors: a human donor with multiple sclerosis.

The rearrangement joins TRBV9 to TRBJ1-1; D not resolved. The ends were cut back, 0 bases at V and 11 bases at J, with 14 bases in the middle. The CDR3 is 13 residues long. Germline V CDR1 and CDR2: SGDLS, YYNGEE. CDR3 sequence reads: CASSVDGLLGAFF. The CDR3 DNA is TGTGCCAGCAGCGTAGACGGACTTTTGGGGGCTTTCTTT.

The V and J genes are TRBV11-1 and TRBJ2-3, with D possibly called TRBD1 or TRBD2 (6 bases each). V lost 1 base, J lost 0 bases, and 11 bases lay in between. The CDR3 runs 16 residues. Germline CDR1 SGHAT, CDR2 FQDESV (reference sequence). The CDR3 region is CASSLDTGASTDTQYF. The CDR3 bases are TGTGCCAGCAGCTTAGATACGGGGGCCAGCACAGATACGCAGTATTTT.

The V call is TRBV6-1, the J call TRBJ1-1; 7 nucleotides align to TRBD1. CDR3 length: 14 residues. Germline CDR1 is MNHNS and CDR2 is SASEGT. V lost 7 bases, J lost 4 bases, and 9 bases stayed unmatched. The CDR3 protein is CASNTGVWGTEAFF. CDR3 nucleotide sequence: TGTGCCAGCAATACAGGGGTTTGGGGCACTGAAGCTTTCTTT.

The chain carries TRBV20-1 and TRBJ2-5; D assignment may be TRBD1 or TRBD2 (6 bases each). The CDR3 is 17 amino acids. Germline CDR1 DFQATT, CDR2 SNEGSKA (reference sequence). Trimming cost V 3 bases and J 7 bases, with 27 bases left between them. The CDR3 protein is CSASVVRGDLPGGTQYF. CDR3 DNA sequence: TGCAGTGCTAGTGTCGTTAGGGGGGACCTACCCGGAGGGACCCAGTACTTC.

The V and J genes are TRBV30 and TRBJ2-1; 7 bases are a match to TRBD2. This CDR3 contains 14 residues. Trimming removed 3 bases from V and 8 bases from J; junction bases left unmatched: 10. Germline V gene data show CDR1 as GTSNPN and CDR2 as SVGIG (reference sequence). CDR3 protein: CAWSAQRGRDEQFF. The CDR3 DNA is TGTGCCTGGAGCGCACAGCGGGGACGGGATGAGCAGTTCTTC.

CDR3 in DNA: TGTGCCAGCAGTGTCCTGGATACGCAGTATTTT. It yields the protein CASSVLDTQYF. This chain links TRBV12-3 or TRBV12-4 with TRBJ2-3; D not certain. V lost 5 bases and J lost 6, with 6 bases in between. The CDR3 is 11 amino acids.

The rearrangement uses TRBV23-1 and TRBJ1-2; 9 nucleotides align to TRBD1. TRBV23-1 is placed among ORFs of uncertain function. The V and J ends lost 8 bases and 7 bases, in that order; junction bases with no gene match: 20. This CDR3 is 17 amino acids long. The CDR3 sequence: CASGLPATTGGQAGYTF. CDR3 nucleotides: TGCGCCAGCGGTCTGCCCGCCACGACAGGGGGGCAGGCTGGCTACACCTTC.

V is TRBV10-3 and J is TRBJ1-2; maybe TRBD1 (6 bases). The CDR3 has 15 residues. Per the germline V gene, CDR1 is ENHRY and CDR2 is SYGVKD. V lost 3 bases, J lost 0 bases, and 11 bases lay in between. The CDR3, as DNA: TGTGCCATCAGTGATGGGGGCAGGGCTAACTATGGCTACACCTTC. Encoded protein: CAISDGGRANYGYTF.

The rearrangement joins TRBV7-2 to TRBJ2-1, with D hard to call. The V end lost 5 bases, the J end lost 9 bases, and 14 bases lay between the germline ends. Germline-derived CDR1 and CDR2 are SGHTA and FQGNSA. The CDR3 has 13 residues. The CDR3 reads CASSPRPSGEQFF. The CDR3 DNA reads TGTGCCAGCAGCCCACGGCCCTCTGGTGAGCAGTTCTTC.

This chain links TRBV30 with TRBJ2-1; 8 bases match TRBD2. The germline V gene encodes CDR1 GTSNPN and CDR2 SVGIG (reference sequence). This CDR3 has 12 residues. Trimming cost V 8 bases and J 4 bases; bases outside gene matches: 4. The CDR3, as DNA: TGTGCCGTAGCGGGGAATTACAATGAGCAGTTCTTC. It codes for CAVAGNYNEQFF.

This rearrangement joins TRBV2 to TRBJ2-7, with 15 bases that match TRBD2. The CDR3 totals 15 residues. CDR1 and CDR2 from the germline V gene are SNHLY and FYNNEI. J was trimmed by 6 bases and V by 7 bases; bases with no gene match: 7. In DNA, the CDR3 is TGTGCCAGCAACGGACTAGCGGGAGGGCCGGGCGAGCAGTACTTC. Translating it yields CASNGLAGGPGEQYF. The variable domain in full, completed from reference TRBV2 and TRBJ2-7, reads EPEVTQTPSHQVTQMGQEVILRCVPISNHLYFYWYRQILGQKVEFLVSFYNNEISEKSEIFDDQFSVERPDGSNFTLKIRSTKLEDSAMYFCASNGLAGGPGEQYFGPGTRLTVT.

The chain combines TRBV19 with TRBJ1-1; weak D call: TRBD1 (5 bases). Trimming removed 4 bases at V and 3 bases at J, with 15 bases between. The CDR3 extends over 15 amino acids. Germline-derived CDR1 and CDR2 are LNHDA and SQIVND (reference sequence). The CDR3: CASSTEPSGYTEAFF. The CDR3 region has the DNA TGTGCCAGTAGTACCGAACCCTCAGGGTACACTGAAGCTTTCTTT.

The chain recombines TRBV2 with TRBJ1-4, with D unresolved. This CDR3 is built from 15 residues. Germline-derived CDR1 and CDR2 are SNHLY and FYNNEI. V lost 4 bases, J lost 2 bases, and 11 bases lay in between. CDR3 residues: CASSVKSGTNEKLFF. CDR3 DNA: TGTGCCAGCAGTGTCAAGTCCGGGACTAATGAAAAACTGTTTTTT.

The gene calls are TRBV7-8 and TRBJ2-7; D not resolved. Trimming cost V 1 base and J 7 bases, with 17 bases left between them. Germline CDR1 and CDR2: SGHVS and FQNEAQ. The length of the CDR3 is 15 residues. Written as DNA, the CDR3 is TGTGCCAGCAGCTTAGAGGTCGGATTCTCATCGGAGCAGTACTTC. Protein: CASSLEVGFSSEQYF.

This clonotype appeared a few times. The chain joins TRBV27 to TRBJ2-7; tentative D call: TRBD1 (8 bases). CDR3 length equals 14 residues. The V end was cut by 5 bases, the J end by 7 bases, with 18 bases between. Germline assignment: CDR1 MNHEY and CDR2 SMNVEV (reference sequence). The CDR3 here is CASSPRTGRDEQYF. CDR3 in DNA: TGTGCCAGCAGTCCGAGGACAGGGAGGGATGAGCAGTACTTC.

J is TRBJ1-1 and V is TRBV7-9; D might be TRBD1 (5 bases). The CDR3 has 14 amino acids. The V end lost 2 bases, the J end lost 3 bases, and 10 bases lay between the germline ends. Germline lookup yields CDR1 SEHNR and CDR2 FQNEAQ (reference sequence). The CDR3 DNA reads TGTGCCAGCAGCTTATTTGCGACAGACACTGAAGCTTTCTTT. Its translation is CASSLFATDTEAFF. The complete variable domain, with remaining parts taken from reference TRBV7-9 and TRBJ1-1, reads DTGVSQNPRHKITKRGQNVTFRCDPISEHNRLYWYRQTLGQGPEFLTYFQNEAQLEKSRLLSDRFSAERPKGSFSTLEIQRTEQGDSAMYLCASSLFATDTEAFFGQGTRLTVV.

The rearrangement uses TRBV12-3 or TRBV12-4 and TRBJ1-1, with 8 bases aligning to TRBD1. This CDR3 has 14 amino acids. The V segment lost 5 bases and the J segment 7 bases; nucleotides outside the gene matches: 9. The CDR3 here is CASSLRTGRIEAFF. The DNA for the CDR3 is TGTGCCAGCAGTCTTCGGACAGGGCGGATTGAAGCTTTCTTT.

V usage is TRBV20-1 and J usage is TRBJ1-6; TRBD1 matches at 9 bases. CDR3 size: 14 residues. The V segment lost 5 bases and the J segment 6 bases; nucleotides outside the gene matches: 5. Germline lookup yields CDR1 DFQATT and CDR2 SNEGSKA (reference sequence). CDR3 in DNA: TGCAGTGCTCGGAACAGGGGGCCTAATTCACCCCTCCACTTT. This codes for CSARNRGPNSPLHF.

V gene TRBV6-1 combines with J gene TRBJ1-1, with D possibly TRBD1 on 5 matching bases. The CDR3 contains 15 residues. Germline assignment: CDR1 MNHNS and CDR2 SASEGT. V was trimmed by 6 bases and J by 1 base, leaving 15 bases between them. CDR3: CASSRYDSTNTEAFF. Here the CDR3 DNA reads TGTGCCAGCAGCCGCTATGACAGCACGAACACTGAAGCTTTCTTT.

The chain has TRBV7-2 and TRBJ2-3; D call uncertain. CDR3 size: 12 residues. With 5 bases removed from V and 5 bases from J, the gap between germline ends came to 8 bases. Germline V CDR1 and CDR2: SGHTA, FQGNSA. CDR3 in amino acids: CASSTFGDTQYF. The CDR3 nucleotides are TGTGCCAGCAGCACTTTTGGAGATACGCAGTATTTT.

The J gene is TRBJ2-7, the V gene TRBV3-1; a possible D gene is TRBD2 (7 bases). The CDR3 runs 16 residues. CDR1 and CDR2 from the germline V gene are LGHDT and YNNKEL (reference sequence). Between the trimmed V and J ends, which lost 7 bases and 6 bases, there was a span of 25 bases. The CDR3: CASTSRPIGGEPEQYF. In DNA form, the CDR3 reads TGTGCCAGCACCTCAAGACCCATAGGGGGGGAACCCGAGCAGTACTTC.

This clonotype was counted once. V usage is TRBV3-1 and J usage is TRBJ2-1; 8 bases map to TRBD2. V dropped 4 bases and J dropped 8; count of bases not matched to a gene: 10. The length of the CDR3 is 15 residues. Per germline, CDR1 LGHDT and CDR2 YNNKEL (reference sequence). In nucleotides, the CDR3 is TGTGCCAGCAGCCGTTCCGGGACTAGTGAGGATGAGCAGTTCTTC. Protein: CASSRSGTSEDEQFF.

The chain couples TRBV30 to TRBJ1-6, with a possible D match to TRBD1 (5 bases). This CDR3 comprises 13 residues. With 4 bases removed from V and 10 bases from J, the gap between germline ends came to 14 bases. From germline, CDR1 is GTSNPN and CDR2 SVGIG (reference sequence). CDR3 sequence reads: CAWTEGIQSPLHF. The CDR3 nucleotides read TGTGCCTGGACCGAGGGGATTCAATCACCCCTCCACTTT.

This chain joins TRBV18 and TRBJ1-1, with D unclear. Germline CDR1 reads KGHSH; CDR2 reads LQKENI. V lost 5 bases and J 1 base, leaving 14 bases between the germline ends. The CDR3 runs 15 residues. The chain's CDR3 is CASSSTPRWNTEAFF. The CDR3 DNA reads TGTGCCAGCTCATCAACCCCACGATGGAACACTGAAGCTTTCTTT.

The chain carries TRBV29-1 and TRBJ1-1; D is unresolved. Trimming left V 7 bases short and J 7 bases short, with 22 bases between. Germline V gene sequence: CDR1 SQVTM, CDR2 ANQGSEA. The CDR3 sequence is 14 residues long. CDR3 coding DNA: TGCAGCGCCCTGATGGCAGCGGACGGGTTTGAAGCTTTCTTT. Translating gives CSALMAADGFEAFF.